This T cell receptor beta chain was recovered during a study of T cell responses to AZD1222 COVID-19 vaccine (dated by TCRdb to about 2021). Concerning the study at large: Because spike-specific TCR depth and breadth did not differ between the two schedules, AZD1222 recipients who got a second dose at roughly 4 weeks were pooled with those who got a second dose at roughly 12 weeks. A total of approximately 240 trial participants underwent TCR sequencing, of whom about 210 received two doses of AZD1222 and about 25 received two doses of the MenACWY control vaccine. Enrollment into the trials was organized by age into subgroups of 18-55, 56-69 and 70-plus years, and those subgroups contained approximately 160, 26 and 62 TCR-sequenced participants, respectively.

The label giving this sample's time point can be read as: baseline before first vaccination. The vaccinee samples were drawn from two UK trials, COV001 and COV002, one of which was a single-blind randomized controlled phase 2/3 trial testing AZD1222 (ChAdOx1 nCoV-19) in healthy adults. For TCRbeta chain sequencing, PBMC samples were collected from trial participants at day 0 and at day 28 after the second dose. Study-wide conclusions, independent of this receptor: In the small 56-69-year group, the increase in depth fell short of significance, most likely because of low power. Because no samples from the day 14 peak response were available, repertoires could be characterized only after the peak T cell response. The whole spike protein was spanned by vaccine-associated CD4 TCRs, and dominant responses were seen in regions 160-218 and 743-854. Conclusions about previously exposed vaccinees are limited, since just five to seven AZD1222 recipients were seropositive for SARS-CoV-2 at baseline. Epitopes outside the regions mutated in the B.1.351 and B.1.1.7 variants were reportedly recognized by nearly half of the unique spike-specific TCRs. Participants were mostly white British and included more females than males, and it was suggested by the authors that clonal diversity may have been underestimated. After two AZD1222 doses, both the breadth and the depth of spike-specific TCRs were significantly higher than at day 0 and than in MenACWY recipients.

Taken from cysteine to phenylalanine, the CDR3 has 13 residues. The DNA shown is the 39-base CDR3, in frame from base 1. Trimming removed 7 bases from V and 4 bases from J; the gene matches leave 6 bases unexplained. The CDR1 and CDR2 encoded by the germline V gene (reference sequence) are GTSNPN and SVGIG. Regarding this clone: Its antigen has not been determined. One base away there is no much larger clone; base qualities are not given.

The CDR3 regions of human TCRbeta chains were analyzed by immunosequencing. The source study handled its data this way. Repertoire TCRs were checked for matches against a reference library of SARS-CoV-2-specific TCRs that had been generated using the MIRA antigen-specificity platform. Breadth was defined as the fraction of unique TCRs that were SARS-CoV-2-associated. Depth was defined as the fraction of total T cells that were SARS-CoV-2-associated. Each spike-specific TCR was assigned to its reactive spike region and to a CD4 or CD8 class using the MIRA data. Log10-transformed breadth and depth values were compared by one-way ANOVA with Sidak's multiple comparisons tests. The table was pulled from immuneACCESS by TCRdb, which kept in-frame rearrangements only. Such tables lose some clones; where checked, under half of the loss comes from unresolved V genes, and the rest has no known cause. The DNA was the basis for D and trimming; V, J and clone size are from that table. Present in this sample are 150,000 to 200,000 clones, around 94% of which were seen just once. In total, the top ten clones hold around 0.96% of the sample.

The V and J segments used are TRBV30 and TRBJ2-2, with 7 middle bases fitting TRBD1. Sequences were derived from peripheral blood, sampled on day 0 of AZD1222 vaccination. The TCR sequence derives from an adult in good health. The DNA reads TGTGCCTCACACAGGGGCCGCACCGGGGAGCTGTTTTTT. It encodes CASHRGRTGELFF.